The entry below describes one T cell receptor (beta chain). This sample was taken from a study of human T cells and chemical hapten exposure. Time point meaning: pre-sensitization, week 0. Treatment denoted: therapeutic diphenylcyclopropenone sensitization with weekly scalp DPC. TCRdb fed the RACE reads into MiXCR, producing one record per CDR3 protein. Among 250,000 or so distinct CDR3 sequences listed, over 7.5% were seen once. The CDR3 runs 15 residues. Looked up from germline, CDR1 is MNHEY and CDR2 is SMNVEV (reference sequence). V was trimmed by 4 bases and J by 4 bases, leaving 16 bases between them.

The TCR was taken from a man aged 18-30 years with alopecia areata. Some clones in this sample may be carry-over from other donors' samples. V gene TRBV27 combines with J gene TRBJ2-5; weak D call: TRBD2 (5 bases). The specimen comprised whole blood, sampled in connection with sensitization to the hapten diphenylcyclopropenone (DPC). The CDR3 reads CASSSGVSTGETQYF. CDR3 DNA sequence: TGTGCCAGCAGTTCCGGGGTCTCAACCGGAGAGACCCAGTACTTC.